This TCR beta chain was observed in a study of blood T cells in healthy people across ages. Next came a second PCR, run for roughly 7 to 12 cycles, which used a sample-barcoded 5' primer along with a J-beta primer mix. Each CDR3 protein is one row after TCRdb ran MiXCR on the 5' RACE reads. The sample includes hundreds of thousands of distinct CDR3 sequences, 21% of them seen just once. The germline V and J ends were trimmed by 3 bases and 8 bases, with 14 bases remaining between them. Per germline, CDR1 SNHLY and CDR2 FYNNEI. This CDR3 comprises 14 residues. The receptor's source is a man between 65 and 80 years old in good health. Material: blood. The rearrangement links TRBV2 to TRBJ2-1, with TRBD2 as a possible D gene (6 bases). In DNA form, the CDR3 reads TGTGCCAGCAGTGATCTACTCAGGGAGGATGAGCAGTTCTTC. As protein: CASSDLLREDEQFF.